A single sample is the source of the 10 T cell receptor beta chains below, sequenced in a study of blood T cell repertoires in COVID-19. Using immunoSEQ multiplex PCR, the repertoire was profiled, and TCRdb retains in-frame clones only, with some absent. Among over 70,000 clones listed, around 90% were seen once. The specimen was peripheral blood. The source of these receptors is a human donor with active COVID-19. The donor label of this sample is uncertain.

V and J are TRBV19 and TRBJ1-3; D might be TRBD1 (6 bases). Germline CDR1 LNHDA, CDR2 SQIVND (reference sequence). The CDR3 is made up of 15 amino acids. V gave up 7 bases and J gave up 2 bases, with 15 bases separating them. CDR3 sequence: CASNLLGATGNTIYF. In nucleotides, the CDR3 is TGTGCCAGTAACCTTTTGGGGGCAACTGGAAACACCATATATTTT.

The genes are TRBV5-6 and TRBJ2-7; 7 nucleotides align to TRBD1. The germline CDR1 and CDR2 sequences are SGHDT and YYEEEE. With V trimmed by 1 base and J by 0 bases, 4 bases remained unmatched. This CDR3 region has 15 residues. The DNA for the CDR3 is TGTGCCAGCAGCTTGTTTGGGACAGCCTCCTACGAGCAGTACTTC. Protein product: CASSLFGTASYEQYF.

This rearrangement joins TRBV6-6 to TRBJ1-5; 10 bases agree with TRBD1. The V segment lost 2 bases and the J segment 11 bases; nucleotides outside the gene matches: 9. The CDR3 extends over 15 amino acids. From germline, CDR1 is MNHNY and CDR2 SVGAGI (reference sequence). The DNA of the CDR3 is TGTGCCAGCAGTTACGGGGACAGGGGAGGAGGGTCCCAGCATTTT. Amino acid sequence: CASSYGDRGGGSQHF.

V is TRBV24-1 and J is TRBJ2-5, with D possibly matching TRBD1 (5 bases). This CDR3 is 14 amino acids long. Trimming left V 9 bases short and J 5 bases short, with 18 bases between. Germline V gene sequence: CDR1 KGHDR, CDR2 SFDVKD. Here the CDR3 DNA reads TGTGCCACCGGTCAACGGACACAAAAGGAGACCCAGTACTTC. Its protein product is CATGQRTQKETQYF.

The chain employs TRBV19 and TRBJ2-3, with TRBD1 matching 7 bases. The CDR3 loop spans 15 amino acids. CDR1 and CDR2 (germline): LNHDA, SQIVND (reference sequence). V was pared by 4 bases and J by 3 bases, with 7 bases of the junction left unmatched. The CDR3 DNA follows: TGTGCCAGTAGTACACGGACAGGAGGAACAGATACGCAGTATTTT. Amino acid sequence: CASSTRTGGTDTQYF.

The rearrangement links TRBV2 to TRBJ2-7; the D gene is possibly TRBD2 (6 bases). CDR1 and CDR2 (germline): SNHLY, FYNNEI. With 5 bases removed from V and 3 bases from J, the gap between germline ends came to 14 bases. The CDR3 is 14 amino acids. CDR3 residues: CASSRRGLDYEQYF. CDR3 sequence (DNA): TGTGCCAGCAGTAGGCGGGGACTGGACTACGAGCAGTACTTC. The entire variable domain, with the rest obtained from reference TRBV2 and TRBJ2-7, is as follows: EPEVTQTPSHQVTQMGQEVILRCVPISNHLYFYWYRQILGQKVEFLVSFYNNEISEKSEIFDDQFSVERPDGSNFTLKIRSTKLEDSAMYFCASSRRGLDYEQYFGPGTRLTVT.

J is TRBJ2-7 and V is TRBV4-3; TRBD1 aligns across 8 bases. CDR1 and CDR2 from the germline V gene are LGHNA and YSLEER. V shed 4 bases and J 3 bases; nucleotides not matched to a gene: 5. CDR3 length: 14 amino acids. Here the CDR3 DNA reads TGCGCCAGCAGCCGAGGACAGGGCCGCTACGAGCAGTACTTC. Its protein product is CASSRGQGRYEQYF.

Comment on this clone: Given the absence of the conserved phenylalanine or tryptophan at the CDR3 end, a read error is likely. The DNA is omitted, as the CDR3 cannot be located on it reliably, and the CDR3 follows TCRdb's listing. The chain carries TRBV10-2 and TRBJ2-3; the table's D call TRBD2 went unverified against the DNA. Germline CDR1 WSHSY, CDR2 SAAADI. The CDR3 is 14 residues long, counting both termini. This CDR3 reads CASSEFVIASPVLL.

The rearrangement uses TRBV7-3 and TRBJ2-5, with 8 bases matching TRBD1. J gave up 2 bases and V 1 base, and 12 bases lay outside the gene matches. CDR3 length: 18 amino acids. Per the germline V gene, CDR1 is SGHTA and CDR2 is FQGTGA. CDR3 protein: CASSLNLPDRGGQETQYF. Here the CDR3 DNA reads TGTGCCAGCAGCTTAAACCTCCCAGACAGGGGAGGACAAGAGACCCAGTACTTC.

In its sample, this clone was seen once. J is TRBJ2-3 and V is TRBV10-1; 12 bases fit TRBD2. From germline, CDR1 is WNHNN and CDR2 SYGVQD (reference sequence). The CDR3 has 14 residues. The V segment lost 11 bases and the J segment 3 bases; nucleotides outside the gene matches: 6. The CDR3 region is CARGLAGTTDTQYF. The CDR3 nucleotides read TGCGCCCGAGGACTAGCGGGGACAACAGATACGCAGTATTTT.